Within the sample, the clone carrying this TCR beta chain is medium-sized. The antigen is not known. Semi-nested PCR with Nested Universal Primer A followed constant-region reverse priming of full-length variable regions. TCRdb called the 5' RACE reads again in MiXCR, with one record for every CDR3 protein. The repertoire holds around 8,000 distinct CDR3 sequences, with roughly 36% as singletons. Study findings and constraints: Greatest tumor Treg TCR overlap was with tumor naive CD4+ cells.

Germline-derived CDR1 and CDR2 are SGHRS and YFSETQ. Trimming stripped 2 bases from V and 2 bases from J, with 11 bases between. The CDR3 length is 15 residues. The chain joins TRBV5-1 to TRBJ2-1, with D maybe TRBD2 (5 bases). The receptor was isolated from a female donor with breast cancer. The material sequenced was tumor-infiltrating memory CD4+ T cells sorted from the breast tumor. Subset indicated: memory CD4+ T cells, CD4+CD45RO+CD25-. In DNA form, the CDR3 reads TGCGCCAGCAGCTTAGATTTGGGAGCCTACAATGAGCAGTTCTTC. This sequence encodes CASSLDLGAYNEQFF.